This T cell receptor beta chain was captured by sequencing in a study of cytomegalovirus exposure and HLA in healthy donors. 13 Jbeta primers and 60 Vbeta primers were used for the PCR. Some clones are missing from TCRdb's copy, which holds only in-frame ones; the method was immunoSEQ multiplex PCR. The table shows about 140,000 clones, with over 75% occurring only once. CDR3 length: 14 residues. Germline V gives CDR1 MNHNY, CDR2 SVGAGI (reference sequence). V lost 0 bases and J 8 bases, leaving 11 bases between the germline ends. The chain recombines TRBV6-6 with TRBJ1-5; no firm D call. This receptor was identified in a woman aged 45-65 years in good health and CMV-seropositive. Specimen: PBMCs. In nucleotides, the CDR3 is TGTGCCAGCAGTTACTCCGGAGGGAGAGAGCCCCAGCATTTT. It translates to CASSYSGGREPQHF.